This TCR beta chain originates from a study of T cell clonality in common variable immunodeficiency. Study results and limitations: Common variable immunodeficiency TCR beta sequences reportedly had fewer deletions and N-nucleotide insertions.

TCRdb keeps only in-frame clones here, not all; method: immunoSEQ multiplex PCR. The sample includes 30,000 or so clones, none of them occurring once. This CDR3 comprises 17 residues. Trimming stripped 1 base from V and 0 bases from J, with 15 bases between. The germline V gene has CDR1 KGHSH and CDR2 LQKENI. CVID meant reduced serum IgG, IgA and/or IgM plus specific antibody deficiency. All CVID subjects were on immunoglobulin replacement for at least one year. CVID subjects were neither ill nor on immunomodulatory or immunosuppressive medication at sampling. This clone was found a few times. Its antigen is as yet unknown. The read halts 3 residues ahead of the CDR3 end, with the missing end drawn from the germline J gene.

Sequenced: peripheral blood mononuclear cells. The TCR originated in a human donor with common variable immunodeficiency. The rearrangement links TRBV18 to TRBJ1-1; D is unclear. The part of the CDR3 DNA that was read is TGTGCCAGCTCACCACTAGTCCAGGAATACATGAACACTGAA. This encodes CASSPLVQEYMNTE. The full CDR3 is CASSPLVQEYMNTEAFF. Full variable domain (rest looked up from reference TRBV18 and TRBJ1-1): NAGVMQNPRHLVRRRGQEARLRCSPMKGHSHVYWYRQLPEEGLKFMVYLQKENIIDESGMPKERFSAEFPKEGPSILRIQQVVRGDSAAYFCASSPLVQEYMNTEAFFGQGTRLTVV.